This T cell receptor (beta chain) appears in the sequencing data of a study of radiation and T cells in renal cell carcinoma. Study context: Nephrectomy followed 15 Gy stereotactic body radiation by 4 weeks. Notes on the study in general: Top tumor clonotypes rose in blood 2 weeks post-radiation, then contracted. Pretreatment tumor biopsies were lacking, so baseline clonotypes are unknown.

This CDR3 spans 17 amino acids. The trim removed 5 bases at V and 5 bases at J, leaving 15 bases unmatched. Germline V gives CDR1 LNHDA, CDR2 SQIVND (reference sequence). This sample's time point: blood 2 weeks post-SBRT. Treatment denoted: 15 Gy SBRT to primary tumor, nephrectomy 4 weeks later. The repertoire was sequenced with immunoSEQ multiplex PCR; TCRdb's copy has only in-frame clones and lacks some. The data hold 100,000 to 150,000 clones, with around 82% observed a single time. Details on this clone: What it binds is unknown.

The rearrangement uses TRBV19 and TRBJ1-2; 9 bases align to TRBD1. This TCR was recovered from a man between 50 and 59 years old with renal cell carcinoma. The source was blood, collected from a patient whose treatment included radiotherapy and nephrectomy. The CDR3 DNA is TGTGCCAGTAGTCCATCTCGACAGGGGGGCAGAAAGTATGGCTACACCTTC. Residues: CASSPSRQGGRKYGYTF.